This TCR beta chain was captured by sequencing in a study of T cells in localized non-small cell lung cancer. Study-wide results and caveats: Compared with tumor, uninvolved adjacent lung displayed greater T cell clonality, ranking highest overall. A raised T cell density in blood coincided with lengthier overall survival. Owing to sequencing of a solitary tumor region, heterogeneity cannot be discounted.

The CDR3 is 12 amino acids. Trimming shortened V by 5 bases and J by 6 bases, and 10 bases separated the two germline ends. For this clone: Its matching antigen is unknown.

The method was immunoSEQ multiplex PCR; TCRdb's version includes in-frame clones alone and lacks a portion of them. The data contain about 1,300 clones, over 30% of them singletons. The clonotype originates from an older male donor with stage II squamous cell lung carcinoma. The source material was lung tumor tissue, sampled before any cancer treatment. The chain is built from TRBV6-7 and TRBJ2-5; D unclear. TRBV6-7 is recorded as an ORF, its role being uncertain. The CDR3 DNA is TGTGCCAGCAGTGAATGGTTGCAGACCCAGTACTTC. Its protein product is CASSEWLQTQYF.